The T cell receptor (beta chain) under discussion was sequenced for a study of T cell responses to AZD1222 COVID-19 vaccine. Study results and limitations: Donor demographics were predominantly white British with a female majority; clonal diversity may be underestimated. Within unmutated variant regions lay the reported targets of nearly half of spike-specific TCRs.

This table comes from immunoSEQ multiplex PCR, and its TCRdb copy is limited to in-frame clones, with some not included. This table has about 170,000 clones, around nine tenths appearing once. The table lists this clone with a count of one. Its antigen is undetermined. The germline gives CDR1 MNHEY, CDR2 SVGAGI. CDR3 length: 15 residues. The trim removed 7 bases at V and 0 bases at J, leaving 8 bases unmatched. The clonotype originates from an adult who received the AZD1222 COVID-19 vaccine. The chain has TRBV6-5 and TRBJ2-7; TRBD2 matches 8 bases. This specimen consisted of peripheral blood, obtained 28 days after the second AZD1222 dose. The CDR3 loop reads CASTTGGGLSYEQYF. The CDR3 coding sequence is TGTGCCAGCACCACGGGAGGGGGGCTCTCCTACGAGCAGTACTTC.